This record covers a single TCR beta chain. What it binds is unknown. The entry originates in a study of blood T cells in healthy people across ages. The study, taken as a whole, reports: Researchers report that TCR beta diversity correlated strongly with naive T cell percentage.

The V and J ends lost 6 bases and 0 bases respectively, with 15 bases between them. This CDR3 has 15 residues. Germline lookup yields CDR1 SQVTM and CDR2 ANQGSEA. Alongside a J-beta primer mix, a sample-barcoded 5' primer served in a second PCR lasting roughly 7 to 11 cycles. With 12 random nucleotides, a template-switch adaptor tagged each individual cDNA molecule. TCRdb passed the 5' RACE reads through MiXCR, listing each CDR3 protein once. The table has 550,000 to 700,000 distinct CDR3 sequences, approximately 27% seen once. This receptor was identified in a woman aged 70-85 years in good health. J is TRBJ1-3 and V is TRBV29-1; D unresolved. Sequenced sample: blood. As DNA, the CDR3 is TGCAGCGTCCGGGTTCCAAACGACTCTGGAAACACCATATATTTT. Translated, it gives CSVRVPNDSGNTIYF.